This T cell receptor beta chain was recovered during a study of T cells in women clearing cervical HPV infection. Whole-study context: Case blood drawn at lesion detection; control blood after infection cleared. For cases, blood was sampled a median approximately 150 days after lesion detection, interquartile range roughly 80 to 200 days.

Repertoires were generated with immunoSEQ multiplex PCR, while TCRdb's copy carries only in-frame clones and drops some. The sample has approximately 41,000 clones, and its top ten clones hold 7.6%. Of note for this clone: The read stops 3 residues short of the end of the CDR3; the missing end is completed from the germline J gene.

This CDR3 contains 14 residues. Looked up from germline, CDR1 is LNHDA and CDR2 is SQIVND (reference sequence). Trimming stripped 3 bases from V and 1 base from J, with 9 bases between. The chain has TRBV19 and TRBJ1-1; perhaps TRBD1 as D (5 bases). The sample consisted of blood buffy coat. This receptor was obtained from a woman between 18 and 70 years old with a cervical HPV16 infection that either progressed to CIN3+ or cleared (not recorded which). This chain's CDR3 is CASSMEGWNTEAFF. CDR3 bases read: TGTGCCAGTAGTATGGAGGGGTGGAACACTGAA.